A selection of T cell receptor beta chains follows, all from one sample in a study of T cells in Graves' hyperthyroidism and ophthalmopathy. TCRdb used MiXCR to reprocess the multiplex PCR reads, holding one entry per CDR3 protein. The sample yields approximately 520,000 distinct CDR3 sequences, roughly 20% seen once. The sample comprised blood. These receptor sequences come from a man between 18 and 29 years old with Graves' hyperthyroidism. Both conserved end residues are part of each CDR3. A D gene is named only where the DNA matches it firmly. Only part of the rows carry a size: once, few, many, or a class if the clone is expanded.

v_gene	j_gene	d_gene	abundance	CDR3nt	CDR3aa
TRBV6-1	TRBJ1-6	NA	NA	TGTGCCAGCAGAGTCACGGAACATTCGGCTTCACCCCTCCACTTT	CASRVTEHSASPLHF
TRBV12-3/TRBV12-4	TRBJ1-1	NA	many	TGTGCCAGCAGTATACAGCCTTTGAACACTGAAGCTTTCTTT	CASSIQPLNTEAFF
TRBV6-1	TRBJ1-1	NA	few	TGTGCCAGCAGTCGCCAGAGTCACACTGAAGCTTTCTTT	CASSRQSHTEAFF
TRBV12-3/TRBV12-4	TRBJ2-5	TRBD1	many	TGTGCCAGCAGCCCTTGGGACAGGGTCTTATCGATCGGGACCCAGTACTTC	CASSPWDRVLSIGTQYF
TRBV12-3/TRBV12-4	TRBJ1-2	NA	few	TGTGCCAGCAGTTTAACGGCACTCGGAGACTATGGCTACACCTTC	CASSLTALGDYGYTF
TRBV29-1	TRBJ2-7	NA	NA	TGCAGCGTGACTAGAGAGGCCTACGAGCAGTACTTC	CSVTREAYEQYF
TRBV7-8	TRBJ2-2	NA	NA	TGTGCCAGCAGCCTGCCCAGCGGCACCGGGGAGCTGTTTTTT	CASSLPSGTGELFF
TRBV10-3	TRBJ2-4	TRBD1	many	TGTGCCATCAGTGAAGGACAGGGACAAAACATTCAGTACTTC	CAISEGQGQNIQYF
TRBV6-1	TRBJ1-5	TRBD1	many	TGTGCCAGCAGACGGACAGGTAACAATCAGCCCCAGCATTTT	CASRRTGNNQPQHF
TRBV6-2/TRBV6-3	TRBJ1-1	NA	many	TGTGCCAGCAGCCAATCTACGGGGGGCGGGAGGAACACTGAAGCTTTCTTT	CASSQSTGGGRNTEAFF
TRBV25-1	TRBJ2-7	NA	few	TGTGCCAGCAGTGTGTTGACCGGGACCTACGAGCAGTACTTC	CASSVLTGTYEQYF
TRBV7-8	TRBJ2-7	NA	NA	TGTGCCAGCAGCTTAGACTGGGGCAGGACCTACGAGCAGTACTTC	CASSLDWGRTYEQYF
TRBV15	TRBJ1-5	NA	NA	TGTGCCACCAGCTCCGGCGGTCAGCCCCAGCATTTT	CATSSGGQPQHF
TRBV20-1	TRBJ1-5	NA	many	TGCAGTGCTAGGAAGGGGGGGGATCAGCCTCAGCATTTT	CSARKGGDQPQHF
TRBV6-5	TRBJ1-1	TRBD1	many	TGTGCCAGCAGGACAGGGGGAGACACTGAAGCTTTCTTT	CASRTGGDTEAFF
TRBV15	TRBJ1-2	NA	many	TGTGCCACCAGCAGAGTGGCCGAGAGTAGCTATGGCTACACCTTC	CATSRVAESSYGYTF
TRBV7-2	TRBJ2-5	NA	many	TGTGCCAGCAGCCTCGACAGCTTCCAAGAGACCCAGTACTTC	CASSLDSFQETQYF
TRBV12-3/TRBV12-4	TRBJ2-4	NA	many	TGTGCCAGCAGTTCCCCGGCAGGGGTAGCCAAAAACATTCAGTACTTC	CASSSPAGVAKNIQYF
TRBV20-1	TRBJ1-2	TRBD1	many	TGCAGTGCTAGAGATCGGACAGGGCCCTATGGCTACACCTTC	CSARDRTGPYGYTF
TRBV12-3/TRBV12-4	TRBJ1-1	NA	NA	TGTGCCAGCTACCAAGCGGGGCAACCTTATACTGAAGCTTTCTTT	CASYQAGQPYTEAFF
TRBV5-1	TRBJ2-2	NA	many	TGCGCCAGCAGCCGGCGAGGGGGCGGGGAGCTGTTTTTT	CASSRRGGGELFF
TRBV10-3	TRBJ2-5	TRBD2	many	TGTGCCATCAGGAATTCCGGGACTAGCTTAGACGAGACCCAGTACTTC	CAIRNSGTSLDETQYF
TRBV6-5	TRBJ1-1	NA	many	TGTGCCAGCAGTTACTCGACAGAGCTGAACACTGAAGCTTTCTTT	CASSYSTELNTEAFF
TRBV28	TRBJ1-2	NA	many	TGTGCCAGCAGTTGGGACGTGAATTCTAACTATGGCTACACCTTC	CASSWDVNSNYGYTF
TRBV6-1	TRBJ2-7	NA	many	TGTGCCAGCCGACCAGGGGCCGCCTACGAGCAGTACTTC	CASRPGAAYEQYF
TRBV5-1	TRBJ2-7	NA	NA	TGCGCCAGCAGAGGACTGGGGGGCGAGCAGTACTTC	CASRGLGGEQYF
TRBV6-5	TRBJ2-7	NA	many	NA	CASILGTGLSEQYF
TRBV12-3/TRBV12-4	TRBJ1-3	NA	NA	TGTGCCAGCAGCTCAAGGACAGTCTCTGGAAACACCATATATTTT	CASSSRTVSGNTIYF
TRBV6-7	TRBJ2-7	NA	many	TGTGCCAGCAGTTACTGGTCCGACTACGAGCAGTACTTC	CASSYWSDYEQYF
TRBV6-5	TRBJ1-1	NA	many	TGTGCCAGCAGGTGGAATGAGGGATTTGAAGCTTTCTTT	CASRWNEGFEAFF
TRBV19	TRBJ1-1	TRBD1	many	TGTGCCAGTAGGAACAGGGGGGCAATGAACACTGAAGCTTTCTTT	CASRNRGAMNTEAFF